This is a list of T cell receptor beta chains from one sample in a study of blood T cell repertoires in COVID-19. Using immunoSEQ multiplex PCR, the repertoire was profiled, and TCRdb retains in-frame clones only, with some absent. Seen here are approximately 460,000 clones, roughly nine tenths observed once, and the top ten hold around 0.95%. Sequences were obtained from peripheral blood. The receptors come from a young man with COVID-19, enrolled during active disease. The CDR3 runs from the conserved cysteine through the conserved F or W. Fields, in order: D gene, J gene, V gene, clone size, CDR3 DNA, CDR3 protein. The D gene is left open where the match is weak. Clone size, where shown, is once, few, many, or a class for clones that have expanded.

.,TRBJ1-6,TRBV30,once,TGTGCCTGGAGAGGGAGCTCCTATAATTCACCCCTCCACTTT,CAWRGSSYNSPLHF
.,TRBJ1-2,TRBV4-1,.,TGCGCCAGCAGCCAAGGCACAGAGACTAACTATGGCTACACCTTC,CASSQGTETNYGYTF
.,TRBJ1-1,TRBV6-5,once,TGTGCCAGCAACTGGAGAGGATGGAACACTGAAGCTTTCTTT,CASNWRGWNTEAFF
.,TRBJ2-2,TRBV3-1/TRBV3-2,.,TGTGCCAGCAGCCAAGATAGAGGTCAGAGCACCGGGGAGCTGTTTTTT,CASSQDRGQSTGELFF
TRBD2,TRBJ2-7,TRBV30,.,TGTGCCTGGAGTGAACTACAGTTGGCGGGAGGGGCCTACGAGCAGTACTTC,CAWSELQLAGGAYEQYF
TRBD1,TRBJ1-1,TRBV5-6,.,TGTGCCAGCAGCTTGGGACAGGGAAGGACTGAAGCTTTCTTT,CASSLGQGRTEAFF
TRBD2,TRBJ2-3,TRBV7-2,.,TGTGCCAGCAGCTTGGGACTAGCGGGAGTGCAAGATACGCAGTATTTT,CASSLGLAGVQDTQYF
.,TRBJ2-5,TRBV2,few,TGTGCCAGCAGTGAAATGCTAGCGCCCTACCAAGAGACCCAGTACTTC,CASSEMLAPYQETQYF
TRBD1,TRBJ1-1,TRBV29-1,.,TGCAGCGTTGAAGATGGGGACAGGGGGGTCGCTGAAGCTTTCTTT,CSVEDGDRGVAEAFF
.,TRBJ1-1,TRBV7-9,many,TGTGCCAGCAGCTTAATGTCCCCGGGGAACACTGAAGCTTTCTTT,CASSLMSPGNTEAFF
TRBD1,TRBJ1-2,TRBV9,.,TGTGCCAGCAGCGTGAGAGGGGACAGGTCTAACTATGGCTACACCTTC,CASSVRGDRSNYGYTF
.,TRBJ1-2,TRBV6-5,.,TGTGCCAGCAGTCTGGACAGCATCGGCAATGGCTACACCTTC,CASSLDSIGNGYTF
TRBD1,TRBJ1-2,TRBV7-9,.,TGTGCCAGCAGATTAACAGGGGAAGTCGGCTACACCTTC,CASRLTGEVGYTF
.,TRBJ1-2,TRBV27,few,TGTGCCAGCAGTTTAAACCGCCTAGGCGGCTACACCTTC,CASSLNRLGGYTF
.,TRBJ1-5,TRBV7-2,.,TGTGCCAGCAGCTCGAATCGACAGAGCAATCAGCCCCAGCATTTT,CASSSNRQSNQPQHF
TRBD1,TRBJ2-7,TRBV20-1,.,TGCAGTGCTAGTTATGCCAGGGGGAGCCACGAGCAGTACTTC,CSASYARGSHEQYF
TRBD2,TRBJ2-1,TRBV7-9,.,TGTGCCAGCAGCCCGACTGCTAGCGGGGGGGCCAATGAGCAGTTCTTC,CASSPTASGGANEQFF
.,TRBJ2-7,TRBV11-2,.,TGTGCCAGCAGCTTAGCCGTCCAGGGCTACGAGCAGTACTTC,CASSLAVQGYEQYF
.,TRBJ1-2,TRBV5-5,.,TGTGCCAGCAGCTTCCCCGGACAGACCTATGGCTACACCTTC,CASSFPGQTYGYTF
TRBD2,TRBJ2-3,TRBV7-9,.,TGTGCCAGCAGCTCGACCAGCGGGAGCATCACAGATACGCAGTATTTT,CASSSTSGSITDTQYF
TRBD2,TRBJ2-2,TRBV5-1,.,TGCGCCAGCATGAGCGGGGCCTTTAACACCGGGGAGCTGTTTTTT,CASMSGAFNTGELFF
TRBD2,TRBJ2-3,TRBV5-1,.,TGCGCCAGCAGCCCCGGCGGGGGAGATACGCAGTATTTT,CASSPGGGDTQYF
.,TRBJ1-1,TRBV15,.,TGTGCCACCAGCAGGGGCAGGGGACTGAACACTGAAGCTTTCTTT,CATSRGRGLNTEAFF
TRBD1,TRBJ1-2,TRBV27,.,TGTGCCAGCAGTTCCCGACACAGGGGACGGAACTATGGCTACACCTTC,CASSSRHRGRNYGYTF
TRBD1,TRBJ2-1,TRBV2,.,TGTGCCAGCACCGGGACAGGGTACGACAATGAGCAGTTCTTC,CASTGTGYDNEQFF
.,TRBJ2-2,TRBV9,.,TGTGCCAGCAGCGTACTTCGAGGGCCGGGGACCGGGGAGCTGTTTTTT,CASSVLRGPGTGELFF
TRBD1,TRBJ2-1,TRBV6-6,.,TGTGCCAGCAGCGGGTGGACAGGGCCCGAGTATGAGCAGTTCTTC,CASSGWTGPEYEQFF
.,TRBJ2-1,TRBV30,.,TGTGCCTCAGGGAACAATGAGCAGTTCTTC,CASGNNEQFF
.,TRBJ1-1,TRBV30,.,TGTGCCTGGAGCCCGATTAGGGGCAATAGGGGGACTGAAGCTTTCTTT,CAWSPIRGNRGTEAFF
TRBD2,TRBJ2-1,TRBV19,.,TGTGCCAGTAGTATAGGCCATGGGACTAGCGGGGGGTCTTACAATGAGCAGTTCTTC,CASSIGHGTSGGSYNEQFF
.,TRBJ1-5,TRBV19,.,TGTGCCAGTAGCGGGATCAATCAGCCCCAGCATTTT,CASSGINQPQHF
.,TRBJ2-2,TRBV12-3/TRBV12-4,.,TGTGCCAGCATCGATGAGGGGGAGCTGTTTTTT,CASIDEGELFF
.,TRBJ2-2,TRBV2,.,TGTGCCAGCAGTGACTTCCGGGGGACGGCTTCGAACACCGGGGAGCTGTTTTTT,CASSDFRGTASNTGELFF
TRBD2,TRBJ2-1,TRBV18,.,TGTGCCAGCTCACCAAAGGCTAGCGGGGGGTCCTACAATGAGCAGTTCTTC,CASSPKASGGSYNEQFF
.,TRBJ2-7,TRBV6-8,.,TGTGCCAGCAGTCACAAACAGGGCTACGAGCAGTACTTC,CASSHKQGYEQYF
.,TRBJ2-1,TRBV12-3/TRBV12-4,.,TGTGCCAGCACCTCGTGGGGGGTAAATGAGCAGTTCTTC,CASTSWGVNEQFF
.,TRBJ1-2,TRBV2,.,TGTGCCAGCAGTGATCGGGATGGCTATGGCTACACCTTC,CASSDRDGYGYTF
TRBD2,TRBJ2-1,TRBV7-3,.,TGTGCCAGCAGCTCGGGAGCGGGAGGGCTCGATGAGCAGTTCTTC,CASSSGAGGLDEQFF
TRBD1,TRBJ1-5,TRBV7-3,few,TGTGCCAGCAGCTTAAGCGCCGACCGGGACAGGGAAGGAGGTGGCAATCAGCCCCAGCATTTT,CASSLSADRDREGGGNQPQHF
.,TRBJ1-2,TRBV19,.,TGTGCCAGTAGAGGCGGGTGGGGCTATGGCTACACCTTC,CASRGGWGYGYTF
TRBD1,TRBJ1-2,TRBV6-5,.,TGTGCCAGCAGTTACTCAGGGACAGCAAACTATGGCTACACCTTC,CASSYSGTANYGYTF
.,TRBJ1-2,TRBV7-9,.,TGTGCCAGCAGCCTGGACATTCGTACGGCCTTC,CASSLDIRTAF
TRBD2,TRBJ2-5,TRBV27,.,TGTGCCAGCAGTTTAACTAGCGGGGGTCAAGAGACCCAGTACTTC,CASSLTSGGQETQYF
TRBD2,TRBJ2-5,TRBV14,.,TGTGCCAGCAGCTCCGGACTAGCGGCGGGGGGGACCCAGTACTTC,CASSSGLAAGGTQYF